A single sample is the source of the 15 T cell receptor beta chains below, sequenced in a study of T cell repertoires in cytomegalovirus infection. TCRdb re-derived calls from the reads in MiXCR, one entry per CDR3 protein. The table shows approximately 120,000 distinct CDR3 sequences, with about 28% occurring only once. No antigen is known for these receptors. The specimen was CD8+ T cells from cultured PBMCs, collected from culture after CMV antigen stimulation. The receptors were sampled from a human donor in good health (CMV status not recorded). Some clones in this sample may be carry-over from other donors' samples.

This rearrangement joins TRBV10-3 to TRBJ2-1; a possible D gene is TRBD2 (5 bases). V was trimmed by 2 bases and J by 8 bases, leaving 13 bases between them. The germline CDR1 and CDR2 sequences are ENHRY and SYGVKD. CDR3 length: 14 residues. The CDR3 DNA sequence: TGTGCCATCAGTGAGCGGACGGAGGCGGATGAGCAGTTCTTC. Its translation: CAISERTEADEQFF.

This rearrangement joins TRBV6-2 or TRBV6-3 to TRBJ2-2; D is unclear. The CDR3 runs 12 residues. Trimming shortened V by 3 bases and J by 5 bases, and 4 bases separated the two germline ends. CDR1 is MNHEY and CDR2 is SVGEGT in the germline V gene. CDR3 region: CASSYGTGELFF. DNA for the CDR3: TGTGCCAGCAGTTATGGGACCGGGGAGCTGTTTTTT.

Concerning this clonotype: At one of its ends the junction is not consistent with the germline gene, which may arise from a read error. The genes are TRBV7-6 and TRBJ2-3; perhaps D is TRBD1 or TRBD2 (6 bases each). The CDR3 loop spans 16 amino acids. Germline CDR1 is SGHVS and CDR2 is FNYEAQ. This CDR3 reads CANSSPIGGPGDTQYF. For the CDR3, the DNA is TGTGCCAACAGCTCCCCGATAGGGGGGCCGGGAGATACGCAGTATTTT.

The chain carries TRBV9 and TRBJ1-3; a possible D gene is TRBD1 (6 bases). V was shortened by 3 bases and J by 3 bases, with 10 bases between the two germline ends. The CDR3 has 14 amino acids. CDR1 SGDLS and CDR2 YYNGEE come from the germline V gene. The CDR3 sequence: CASSEGDIGNTIYF. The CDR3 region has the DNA TGTGCCAGCAGCGAGGGGGACATTGGAAACACCATATATTTT.

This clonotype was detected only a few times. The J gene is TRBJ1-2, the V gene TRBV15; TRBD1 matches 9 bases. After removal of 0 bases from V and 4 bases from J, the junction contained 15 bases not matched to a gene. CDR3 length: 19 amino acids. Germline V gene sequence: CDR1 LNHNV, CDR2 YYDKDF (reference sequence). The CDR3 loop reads CATSRDEWSRDRDLYGYTF. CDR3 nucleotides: TGTGCCACCAGCAGAGATGAATGGAGTAGGGACAGGGACCTCTATGGCTACACCTTC.

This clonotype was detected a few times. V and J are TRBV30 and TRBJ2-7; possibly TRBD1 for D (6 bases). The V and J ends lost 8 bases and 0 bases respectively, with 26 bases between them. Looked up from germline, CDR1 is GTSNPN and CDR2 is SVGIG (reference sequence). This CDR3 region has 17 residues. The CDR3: CAATTWTDEYSSYEQYF. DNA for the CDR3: TGTGCCGCTACTACTTGGACAGACGAATACTCCTCCTACGAGCAGTACTTC.

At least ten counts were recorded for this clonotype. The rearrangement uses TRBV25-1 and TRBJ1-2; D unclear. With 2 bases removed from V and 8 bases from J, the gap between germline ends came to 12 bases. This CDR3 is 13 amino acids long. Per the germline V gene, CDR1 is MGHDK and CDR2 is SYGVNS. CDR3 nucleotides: TGTGCCAGCAGTGAAGGTAGCTACTTGGGCTACACCTTC. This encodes CASSEGSYLGYTF.

CDR3: CASSLEGAGGYTF. In nucleotides, the CDR3 is TGTGCCAGCAGCTTAGAGGGGGCAGGGGGCTACACCTTC. The gene calls are TRBV7-6 and TRBJ1-2; 7 bases are shared with TRBD1. There are 13 residues in the CDR3. Germline V gene sequence: CDR1 SGHVS, CDR2 FNYEAQ. V lost 1 base to trimming and J lost 8 bases; unmatched junction nucleotides: 4. The variable domain in full, completed from reference TRBV7-6 and TRBJ1-2, reads GAGVSQSPRYKVTKRGQDVALRCDPISGHVSLYWYRQALGQGPEFLTYFNYEAQQDKSGLPNDRFSAERPEGSISTLTIQRTEQRDSAMYRCASSLEGAGGYTFGSGTRLTVV.

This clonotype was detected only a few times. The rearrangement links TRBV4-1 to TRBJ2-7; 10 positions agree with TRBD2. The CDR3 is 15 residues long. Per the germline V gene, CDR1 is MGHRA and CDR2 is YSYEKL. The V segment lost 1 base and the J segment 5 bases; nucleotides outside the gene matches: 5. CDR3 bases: TGCGCCAGCAGCCAAGGGGGGACTAGCGTTAACGAGCAGTACTTC. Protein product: CASSQGGTSVNEQYF.

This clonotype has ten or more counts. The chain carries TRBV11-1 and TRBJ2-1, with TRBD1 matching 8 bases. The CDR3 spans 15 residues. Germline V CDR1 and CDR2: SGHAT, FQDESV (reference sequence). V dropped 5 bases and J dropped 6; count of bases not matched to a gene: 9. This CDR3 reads CASSAAGTGFNEQFF. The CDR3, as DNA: TGTGCCAGCAGCGCTGCCGGGACAGGTTTCAATGAGCAGTTCTTC. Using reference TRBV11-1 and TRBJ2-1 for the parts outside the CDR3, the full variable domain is EAEVAQSPRYKITEKSQAVAFWCDPISGHATLYWYRQILGQGPELLVQFQDESVVDDSQLPKDRFSAERLKGVDSTLKIQPAELGDSAMYLCASSAAGTGFNEQFFGPGTRLTVL.

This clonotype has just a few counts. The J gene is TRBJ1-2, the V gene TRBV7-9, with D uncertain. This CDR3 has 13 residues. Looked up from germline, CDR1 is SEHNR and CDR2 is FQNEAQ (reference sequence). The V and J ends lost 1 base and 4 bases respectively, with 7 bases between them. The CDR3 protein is CASSLDDSYGYTF. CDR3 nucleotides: TGTGCCAGCAGCTTAGACGACTCCTATGGCTACACCTTC.

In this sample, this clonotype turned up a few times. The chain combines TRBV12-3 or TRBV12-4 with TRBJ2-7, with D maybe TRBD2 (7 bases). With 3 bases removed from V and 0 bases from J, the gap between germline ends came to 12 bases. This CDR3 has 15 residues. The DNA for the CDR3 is TGTGCCAGCAGTTTCGGCGGGGGCGCCTCCTACGAGCAGTACTTC. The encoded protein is CASSFGGGASYEQYF.

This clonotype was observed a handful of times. As DNA, the CDR3 is TGTGCCAGCAGCTCCCTAGGACAGGGCTACGAGCAGTACTTC. Residues: CASSSLGQGYEQYF. The chain couples TRBV7-6 to TRBJ2-7; 8 nucleotides line up with TRBD1. V shed 4 bases, J shed 3 bases, and the junction held 5 bases outside the gene matches. Germline loops: CDR1 SGHVS, CDR2 FNYEAQ. This CDR3 region has 14 residues.

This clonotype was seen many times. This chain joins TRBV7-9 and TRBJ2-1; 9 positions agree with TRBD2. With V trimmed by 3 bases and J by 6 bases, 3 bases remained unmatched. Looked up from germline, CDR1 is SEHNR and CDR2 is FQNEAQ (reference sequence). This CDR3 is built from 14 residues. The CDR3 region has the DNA TGTGCCAGCAGCTTTGGCGGGGGGGCCAATGAGCAGTTCTTC. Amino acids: CASSFGGGANEQFF.

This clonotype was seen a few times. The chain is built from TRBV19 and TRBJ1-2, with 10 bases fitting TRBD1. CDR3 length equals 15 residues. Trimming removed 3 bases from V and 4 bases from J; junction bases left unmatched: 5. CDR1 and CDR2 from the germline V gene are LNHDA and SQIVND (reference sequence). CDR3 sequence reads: CASSIGTGVSYGYTF. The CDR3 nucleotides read TGTGCCAGTAGTATTGGGACAGGGGTGAGCTATGGCTACACCTTC.